The clone carrying this TCR beta chain was recorded at least ten times. Its antigen is not known. Other autoimmune diseases, uncontrolled infections, pregnancy and lactation each led to patient exclusion. The entry originates in a study of Graves' ophthalmopathy and Graves' hyperthyroidism. Study background: Stable hyperthyroidism was defined by absence of ophthalmopathy within 18 months of follow-up.

This CDR3 is 15 amino acids long. V shed 3 bases and J shed 3 bases, with 14 bases lying between them. Whole-study results and caveats: A classifier, a 13-signature model, separated ophthalmopathy from stable hyperthyroidism with approximately 88% sensitivity and about 83% specificity. This model predicted ophthalmopathy progression (sensitivity approximately 68%, specificity roughly 72%).

Transcripts of RNA were the source for amplifying TCR beta CDR3 regions. RT-PCR in the first round used HTBI primers; a second-round multiplex PCR followed. Each CDR3 protein is one row after TCRdb ran MiXCR on the multiplex PCR reads. The data hold about 1.2 million distinct CDR3 sequences, with about 35% observed a single time. Sequencing input: peripheral blood or thyroid tissue (not recorded which). The sequence was collected from an adult man with Graves' hyperthyroidism. This rearrangement joins TRBV12-3 or TRBV12-4 to TRBJ1-2; D not certain. The CDR3 loop is CASSLLGLKDYGYTF. CDR3 in DNA: TGTGCCAGCAGTTTGTTGGGGTTGAAGGACTATGGCTACACCTTC.